Following are 27 T cell receptor beta chains from one sample sequenced in a study of blood T cell repertoires in COVID-19. The data were produced by immunoSEQ multiplex PCR, yet TCRdb's version contains in-frame clones alone and is incomplete. The sample contains 200,000 to 250,000 clones, around 89% of which appear only once. Source material: peripheral blood. The source of these receptors is a man younger than 45 with COVID-19, enrolled during active disease.

J is TRBJ1-1 and V is TRBV10-3; no clear D. From germline, CDR1 is ENHRY and CDR2 SYGVKD. The CDR3 has 15 amino acids. Trimming cost V 0 bases and J 3 bases, with 11 bases left between them. The CDR3, as DNA: TGTGCCATCAGTGAGTCGGCACGGGTGGACACTGAAGCTTTCTTT. Translation gives CAISESARVDTEAFF.

The chain uses TRBV6-5 and TRBJ1-5, with D tentatively TRBD1 (5 bases). Germline assignment: CDR1 MNHEY and CDR2 SVGAGI. This CDR3 contains 13 residues. The V gene lost 2 bases and the J gene lost 6 bases, with 8 bases spanning the gap. The CDR3 reads CASSYRGAQPQHF. The CDR3 coding sequence is TGTGCCAGCAGTTACAGGGGCGCTCAGCCCCAGCATTTT.

The chain uses TRBV7-2 and TRBJ1-5; no definite D call. The germline CDR1 and CDR2 sequences are SGHTA and FQGNSA. V was shortened by 1 base and J by 11 bases, with 6 bases between the two germline ends. This CDR3 has 11 residues. CDR3 nucleotides: TGTGCCAGCAGCTTAGGAGTAGCCCAGCATTTT. Its translation is CASSLGVAQHF.

This clone was counted only a few times. J is TRBJ1-2 and V is TRBV28; 7 positions agree with TRBD1. Trimming removed 1 base from V and 3 bases from J; junction bases left unmatched: 5. In germline, CDR1 is MDHEN, CDR2 SYDVKM. The CDR3 consists of 15 residues. The CDR3 DNA reads as TGTGCCAGCAGTTTATCCGGGGGACAGTACTATGGCTACACCTTC. This translates into CASSLSGGQYYGYTF.

This rearrangement joins TRBV28 to TRBJ2-2; 8 bases line up with TRBD1. Germline CDR1 is MDHEN and CDR2 is SYDVKM. With 3 bases clipped from V and 1 base from J, the junction kept 4 bases outside the gene matches. There are 16 residues in the CDR3. CDR3 bases: TGTGCCAGCAGTTTTACCAGGGGGCGGAACACCGGGGAGCTGTTTTTT. It is translated as CASSFTRGRNTGELFF.

The chain combines TRBV3-1 (or the pseudogene TRBV3-2) with TRBJ2-1; 9 nucleotides align to TRBD2. Germline V gives CDR1 LGHDT, CDR2 YNNKEL (reference sequence). The CDR3 has 15 residues. Trimming at V came to 1 base and at J to 14 bases, leaving 12 bases not matched to a gene. The CDR3, as DNA: TGTGCCAGCAGCCAAGGGGGGACTAGCAGGGCGATGGAGTTCTTC. It yields the protein CASSQGGTSRAMEFF.

V usage is TRBV2 and J usage is TRBJ1-2; no reliable D call. CDR3 size: 12 residues. The V gene's germline CDR1 is SNHLY and CDR2 FYNNEI. V lost 2 bases, J lost 5 bases, and 6 bases lay in between. The CDR3 spells CASSELPYGYTF. In DNA form, the CDR3 reads TGTGCCAGCAGTGAACTTCCGTATGGCTACACCTTC. The variable domain in full, with the rest retrieved from reference TRBV2 and TRBJ1-2, is EPEVTQTPSHQVTQMGQEVILRCVPISNHLYFYWYRQILGQKVEFLVSFYNNEISEKSEIFDDQFSVERPDGSNFTLKIRSTKLEDSAMYFCASSELPYGYTFGSGTRLTVV.

The rearrangement links TRBV29-1 to TRBJ2-3; 12 bases align to TRBD2. CDR1 SQVTM and CDR2 ANQGSEA come from the germline V gene. The V gene end was trimmed by 4 bases and the J gene end by 3 bases; junction bases not matched to a gene: 11. The CDR3 totals 17 residues. The CDR3 DNA reads TGCAGCGTTGTTGGGCTAGCGGGAGGGCCTCGGACAGATACGCAGTATTTT. This translates into CSVVGLAGGPRTDTQYF.

This clone has just a few counts. The rearrangement links TRBV9 to TRBJ1-3, with TRBD1 identical over 7 bases. Unmatched junction bases numbered 6, after V lost 0 bases and J lost 0 bases. The CDR3 spans 17 residues. From germline, CDR1 is SGDLS and CDR2 YYNGEE. The CDR3 protein is CASSVVGQVSSGNTIYF. The CDR3 DNA sequence: TGTGCCAGCAGCGTAGTCGGACAGGTGAGCTCTGGAAACACCATATATTTT.

The chain has TRBV11-2 and TRBJ2-1, with TRBD1 matching 7 bases. The CDR3 consists of 14 residues. CDR1 and CDR2 from the germline V gene are SGHAT and FQNNGV. J lost 2 bases, V lost 5 bases, and 3 bases had no gene match. CDR3 protein: CASSPGQAYNEQFF. The CDR3 bases are TGTGCCAGCAGCCCTGGACAGGCCTACAATGAGCAGTTCTTC.

The chain joins TRBV6-1 to TRBJ2-7; 10 bases agree with TRBD2. Germline CDR1 MNHNS, CDR2 SASEGT. The CDR3 length is 16 residues. V trimming: 3 bases; J trimming: 3 bases; junction bases outside the gene matches: 8. The CDR3, as DNA: TGTGCCAGCAGTGATGGACTAGCGGTTACTGACTACGAGCAGTACTTC. Translating it yields CASSDGLAVTDYEQYF.

The V and J genes are TRBV6-5 and TRBJ2-6; possibly TRBD2 for D (5 bases). Germline CDR1 is MNHEY and CDR2 is SVGAGI. There are 15 residues in the CDR3. V was clipped by 6 bases and J by 2 bases, with 11 bases between them. The CDR3 DNA reads TGTGCCAGCAGGGCCTTGGAGGCTGGGGCCAACGTCCTGACTTTC. This codes for CASRALEAGANVLTF.

The chain is built from TRBV14 and TRBJ2-2; 8 bases agree with TRBD2. Trimming took 0 bases from V and 3 from J; bases not matched to a gene: 12. CDR1 is SGHDN and CDR2 is FVKESK in the germline V gene. The length of the CDR3 is 19 residues. As DNA, the CDR3 is TGTGCCAGCAGCCAAGAAGTGGTCCCGGGACTAGTGGACACCGGGGAGCTGTTTTTT. The encoded protein is CASSQEVVPGLVDTGELFF.

This chain links TRBV2 with TRBJ1-3; D perhaps matches TRBD1 (6 bases). Germline V gene sequence: CDR1 SNHLY, CDR2 FYNNEI. The CDR3 has 15 amino acids. Trimming removed 6 bases from V and 2 bases from J, with 14 bases in between. DNA for the CDR3: TGTGCCAGCAGGGGAGCAACAGGGCCTGGAAACACCATATATTTT. This sequence encodes CASRGATGPGNTIYF.

The sample holds one count of this clone. V is TRBV24-1 and J is TRBJ1-5; D unclear. CDR1 and CDR2 from the germline V gene are KGHDR and SFDVKD. The CDR3 totals 12 residues. Trimming pared 5 bases from V and 4 bases from J, leaving 5 bases between. Here the CDR3 reads CATSALNQPQHF. The CDR3 nucleotides read TGTGCCACCAGTGCCCTGAATCAGCCCCAGCATTTT.

The CDR3 DNA follows: TGTGCCAGCAGTCAAAACAGGGGTAGCAATCAGCCCCAGCATTTT. Its protein is CASSQNRGSNQPQHF. This chain uses TRBV6-5 with TRBJ1-5; 7 bases align to TRBD1. V lost 5 bases, J lost 0 bases, and 4 bases stayed unmatched. Germline lookup yields CDR1 MNHEY and CDR2 SVGAGI. The CDR3 is 15 amino acids.

The chain carries TRBV19 and TRBJ1-1, with 9 bases identical to TRBD1. The CDR3 sequence is 15 residues long. Germline CDR1 LNHDA, CDR2 SQIVND (reference sequence). V lost 6 bases and J lost 1; bases outside the gene matches: 6. The CDR3 sequence: CASRVTGGRNTEAFF. CDR3 coding DNA: TGTGCCAGTAGGGTTACAGGGGGCCGGAACACTGAAGCTTTCTTT. The entire variable domain, with the rest obtained from reference TRBV19 and TRBJ1-1, is as follows: DGGITQSPKYLFRKEGQNVTLSCEQNLNHDAMYWYRQDPGQGLRLIYYSQIVNDFQKGDIAEGYSVSREKKESFPLTVTSAQKNPTAFYLCASRVTGGRNTEAFFGQGTRLTVV.

V and J are TRBV18 and TRBJ1-1; D is perhaps TRBD1 (5 bases). There are 19 residues in the CDR3. The V end lost 2 bases, the J end lost 0 bases, and 22 bases lay between the germline ends. The germline V gene encodes CDR1 KGHSH and CDR2 LQKENI. The chain's CDR3 is CASSPWEDTLPVMNTEAFF. Here the CDR3 DNA reads TGTGCCAGCTCACCATGGGAGGACACCTTACCCGTTATGAACACTGAAGCTTTCTTT.

V gene TRBV19 combines with J gene TRBJ2-3, with TRBD1 identical over 9 bases. Germline loops: CDR1 LNHDA, CDR2 SQIVND (reference sequence). V dropped 8 bases and J dropped 2; count of bases not matched to a gene: 8. The CDR3 spans 15 residues. CDR3 sequence: CASGEGQGVTDTQYF. The CDR3 DNA reads TGTGCCAGTGGGGAGGGACAGGGAGTCACAGATACGCAGTATTTT.

The gene calls are TRBV6-6 and TRBJ1-3, with D perhaps matching TRBD1 (5 bases). Trimming removed 5 bases from V and 1 base from J, with 21 bases in between. Looked up from germline, CDR1 is MNHNY and CDR2 is SVGAGI (reference sequence). This CDR3 has 18 residues. The DNA of the CDR3 is TGTGCCAGCAGTCGCCCGGGACTTAGGAAGGGGTCTGGAAACACCATATATTTT. Protein product: CASSRPGLRKGSGNTIYF.

This clone came up once. J is TRBJ2-7 and V is TRBV2, with a weak D call TRBD1 (7 bases). This CDR3 is built from 17 residues. CDR1 and CDR2 (germline): SNHLY, FYNNEI. Trimming took 8 bases from V and 6 from J, leaving 29 bases between them. CDR3 sequence (DNA): TGTGCCAGCGTTAGGGGCAGGGGGACTGGACGATCCGGCGAGCAGTACTTC. The encoded protein is CASVRGRGTGRSGEQYF. The full variable domain, its missing parts supplied by reference TRBV2 and TRBJ2-7, is EPEVTQTPSHQVTQMGQEVILRCVPISNHLYFYWYRQILGQKVEFLVSFYNNEISEKSEIFDDQFSVERPDGSNFTLKIRSTKLEDSAMYFCASVRGRGTGRSGEQYFGPGTRLTVT.

This chain uses TRBV7-2 with TRBJ1-1, with D perhaps TRBD1 (5 bases). The CDR3 spans 15 residues. From germline, CDR1 is SGHTA and CDR2 FQGNSA. Trimming shortened V by 3 bases and J by 1 base, and 12 bases separated the two germline ends. The CDR3 is CASSLGGVKNTEAFF. The CDR3 nucleotides are TGTGCCAGCAGCTTGGGGGGGGTAAAGAACACTGAAGCTTTCTTT.

Here the CDR3 DNA reads TGTGCCAGCAATGGGCCTTTGAACACTGAAGCTTTCTTT. Its translation: CASNGPLNTEAFF. The chain carries TRBV6-5 and TRBJ1-1, with no clear D. V was cut by 7 bases and J by 0 bases, with 9 bases left in between. This CDR3 comprises 13 residues. Germline CDR1 is MNHEY and CDR2 is SVGAGI.

The V call is TRBV5-1, the J call TRBJ2-1; TRBD2 agrees at 8 bases. This CDR3 has 17 residues. Per the germline V gene, CDR1 is SGHRS and CDR2 is YFSETQ. With 4 bases clipped from V and 4 bases from J, the junction kept 13 bases outside the gene matches. As DNA, the CDR3 is TGCGCCAGCAGCCTCTCCGCCCCGAGCGGGAGATACAATGAGCAGTTCTTC. As protein: CASSLSAPSGRYNEQFF.

The V gene is TRBV7-6, the J gene TRBJ2-1; 7 nucleotides agree with TRBD2. The CDR3 spans 19 residues. After removal of 7 bases from V and 0 bases from J, the junction contained 18 bases not matched to a gene. CDR1 is SGHVS, CDR2 FNYEAQ, per germline. CDR3 sequence: CASTPLPAGKENSYNEQFF. DNA for the CDR3: TGTGCCAGCACCCCGTTGCCAGCGGGGAAAGAAAACTCCTACAATGAGCAGTTCTTC.

V usage is TRBV5-8 and J usage is TRBJ2-2; TRBD1 matches 7 bases. CDR3 length equals 15 residues. Trimming removed 2 bases from V and 3 bases from J; junction bases left unmatched: 4. Germline lookup yields CDR1 SGHTS and CDR2 YDEGEE. In DNA, the CDR3 is TGTGCCAGCAGCTTTGACAGGGCCGACACCGGGGAGCTGTTTTTT. This translates into CASSFDRADTGELFF.

The rearrangement links TRBV19 to TRBJ2-1; 9 bases line up with TRBD1. The ends lost 5 bases at V and 5 bases at J; junction bases unmatched: 7. The germline V gene has CDR1 LNHDA and CDR2 SQIVND (reference sequence). The CDR3 consists of 15 residues. This CDR3 is CASSRYRDRDNEQFF. DNA for the CDR3: TGTGCCAGTAGTCGTTATAGGGACAGGGACAATGAGCAGTTCTTC.